The clone carrying this T cell receptor beta chain was detected a few times. What it recognizes is unknown. The data belong to a study of beta chain features in type 1 diabetes. Study-wide background: All samples together contributed 90 million to 110 million sorted cells for examination.

V trimming: 6 bases; J trimming: 4 bases; junction bases outside the gene matches: 8. CDR1 is MNHEY and CDR2 is SMNVEV in the germline V gene (reference sequence). This CDR3 contains 14 residues. The sequenced template was cDNA made from the entire isolated RNA. Sequencing was performed with immunoSEQ multiplex PCR; in TCRdb, only in-frame clones are kept and a portion is missing. Seen here are under 350,000 clones, about 8% observed once, and the top ten hold over 0.8%. Donors underwent one heparinised blood draw, about 120 mL on average. Overall study findings and caveats: Patients with type 1 diabetes showed fewer VDJ junction insertions and more deletions. The naive, central memory and Treg TCRB repertoires of patients appeared to be more similar to one another than those of healthy donors.

V and J are TRBV27 and TRBJ2-7; 8 bases map to TRBD1. The sequence derives from a woman younger than 30 in good health. The sample comprised central memory CD4+ T cells from blood. CDR3 sequence: CASSVNRGSYEQYF. CDR3 sequence (DNA): TGTGCCAGCAGCGTTAACAGGGGGTCATACGAGCAGTACTTC.